These 10 T cell receptor beta chains came from one sample sequenced in a study of CD8+CD57+ T cells in acquired aplastic anemia. Genomic DNA served as template for TCR beta VDJ and CDR3 profiling. TCRdb re-called the reads through MiXCR, storing one row per CDR3 protein. The sample has about 170,000 distinct CDR3 sequences; around 45% are singletons. The sequenced sample was sorted CD4+, CD8+, or CD8+CD57+ T cells (not recorded which) from PBMCs. The receptors originated from a human donor in good health.

In its sample, this clonotype was seen many times. The J gene is TRBJ2-3, the V gene TRBV9; D is uncertain. Between the trimmed V and J ends, which lost 3 bases and 1 base, there was a span of 6 bases. The CDR3 extends over 13 amino acids. Germline V lookup: CDR1 SGDLS, CDR2 YYNGEE. CDR3 bases: TGTGCCAGCAGCGAACTTCGCACAGATACGCAGTATTTT. Amino acids: CASSELRTDTQYF. The full variable domain, its missing parts supplied by reference TRBV9 and TRBJ2-3, is DSGVTQTPKHLITATGQRVTLRCSPRSGDLSVYWYQQSLDQGLQFLIQYYNGEERAKGNILERFSAQQFPDLHSELNLSSLELGDSALYFCASSELRTDTQYFGPGTRLTVL.

The J gene is TRBJ2-7, the V gene TRBV7-7; D unresolved. V was clipped by 5 bases and J by 0 bases, with 14 bases between them. The CDR3 covers 15 residues. Per germline, CDR1 SSHAT and CDR2 FNYEAQ (reference sequence). The CDR3 DNA follows: TGTGCCAGCAGCCCGTCTCAAGCTAGCTCCTACGAGCAGTACTTC. Protein product: CASSPSQASSYEQYF.

Ten or more counts support this clonotype. The chain uses TRBV12-3 or TRBV12-4 and TRBJ1-3, with a weak D call TRBD1 (5 bases). V was cut by 5 bases and J by 3 bases, with 17 bases left in between. This CDR3 comprises 16 residues. The CDR3 is CASSHTFLRDGNTIYF. CDR3 in DNA: TGTGCCAGCAGTCACACGTTCCTCAGGGATGGAAACACCATATATTTT.

This clonotype was picked up many times. The chain uses TRBV20-1 and TRBJ2-1; tentatively, D is TRBD1 (6 bases). V was clipped by 3 bases and J by 0 bases, with 12 bases between them. Germline CDR1 is DFQATT and CDR2 is SNEGSKA (reference sequence). The CDR3 spans 15 residues. The CDR3 loop reads CSASPLQGSYNEQFF. The CDR3 DNA reads as TGCAGTGCTAGCCCCCTACAGGGCTCCTACAATGAGCAGTTCTTC.

This chain joins TRBV12-3 or TRBV12-4 and TRBJ2-2; 11 nucleotides match TRBD2. With 2 bases clipped from V and 8 bases from J, the junction kept 4 bases outside the gene matches. CDR3 length: 15 amino acids. The CDR3 here is CASSLLLAGVGELFF. In nucleotides, the CDR3 is TGTGCCAGCAGTTTATTACTAGCGGGGGTAGGGGAGCTGTTTTTT.

Written as DNA, the CDR3 is TGTGCCAGTAGTAGGACGGCCGCCACTAATGAAAAACTGTTTTTT. Amino acids: CASSRTAATNEKLFF. V is TRBV19 and J is TRBJ1-4; D gene ambiguous. CDR3 length: 15 residues. V was trimmed by 4 bases and J by 2 bases, leaving 11 bases between them. The germline V gene encodes CDR1 LNHDA and CDR2 SQIVND (reference sequence).

The chain couples TRBV5-4 to TRBJ2-7, with D possibly TRBD2 on 6 matching bases. The CDR3 spans 12 residues. Trimming left V 3 bases short and J 6 bases short, with 10 bases between. Germline CDR1 SGHNT, CDR2 YYREEE (reference sequence). This CDR3 reads CASSSGVSEQYF. In nucleotides, the CDR3 is TGTGCCAGCAGCTCGGGAGTCTCCGAGCAGTACTTC.

The rearrangement links TRBV10-3 to TRBJ1-6; TRBD1 is a possible D gene (6 bases). The CDR3 length is 14 residues. V was clipped by 10 bases and J by 7 bases, with 17 bases between them. CDR1 is ENHRY and CDR2 is SYGVKD in the germline V gene. The CDR3 sequence is CATCRQVPNSPLHF. As DNA, the CDR3 is TGTGCCACTTGTCGACAGGTGCCCAATTCACCCCTCCACTTT.

In this sample, this clonotype turned up many times. The chain couples TRBV7-2 to TRBJ2-5; 11 bases are shared with TRBD2. Losses at the gene ends were 2 bases for V and 5 bases for J; bases not matched to a gene: 10. Germline V gene data show CDR1 as SGHTA and CDR2 as FQGNSA. The length of the CDR3 is 17 residues. Written as DNA, the CDR3 is TGTGCCAGCAGCTTACTAGCGGGGGGATTGTTTACGGAGACCCAGTACTTC. Its translation: CASSLLAGGLFTETQYF. The full variable domain, rest sourced from reference TRBV7-2 and TRBJ2-5, is GAGVSQSPSNKVTEKGKDVELRCDPISGHTALYWYRQSLGQGLEFLIYFQGNSAPDKSGLPSDRFSAERTGGSVSTLTIQRTQQEDSAVYLCASSLLAGGLFTETQYFGPGTRLLVL.

V usage is TRBV10-3 and J usage is TRBJ1-5, with 7 bases matching TRBD1. Germline CDR1 and CDR2: ENHRY and SYGVKD. Trimming cost V 11 bases and J 7 bases; bases outside gene matches: 20. The CDR3 runs 16 residues. This CDR3 is CAASKGVDRAGQPQHF. The CDR3 DNA is TGTGCCGCCTCTAAGGGGGTCGACAGGGCAGGACAGCCCCAGCATTTT.